The 17 T cell receptor beta chains presented below share a single source sample, sequenced in a study of cytomegalovirus exposure and HLA in healthy donors. Vbeta (60) and Jbeta (13) primers were used in the PCR. Repertoires were generated with immunoSEQ multiplex PCR, while TCRdb's copy carries only in-frame clones and drops some. In all, the sample yields about 200,000 clones. The sample comprised PBMCs. The receptors were gathered from a girl aged 2 to 9 in good health and CMV-seropositive.

V is TRBV5-1 and J is TRBJ2-5, with TRBD1 matching over 9 bases. The CDR3 spans 14 residues. Germline CDR1 SGHRS, CDR2 YFSETQ. V lost 4 bases and J lost 5; bases outside the gene matches: 6. CDR3 residues: CASSVGQGKETQYF. CDR3 nucleotide sequence: TGCGCCAGCAGCGTGGGACAGGGAAAGGAGACCCAGTACTTC.

This sequence joins TRBV19 and TRBJ2-1; TRBD2 agrees at 10 bases. V trimming: 5 bases; J trimming: 2 bases; junction bases outside the gene matches: 6. From germline, CDR1 is LNHDA and CDR2 SQIVND (reference sequence). The CDR3 runs to 16 residues. The CDR3 DNA reads as TGTGCCAGTAGTTCCCCTAGCGGGAGTCCCTACAATGAGCAGTTCTTC. As protein: CASSSPSGSPYNEQFF.

This rearrangement joins TRBV10-3 to TRBJ1-3; D is perhaps TRBD1 (6 bases). V was shortened by 4 bases and J by 3 bases, with 7 bases between the two germline ends. Germline V gene sequence: CDR1 ENHRY, CDR2 SYGVKD. This CDR3 has 13 residues. DNA for the CDR3: TGTGCCATCAGTGCAGGGGATGGAAACACCATATATTTT. Translated, it gives CAISAGDGNTIYF.

The chain recombines TRBV29-1 with TRBJ2-7, with a weak D call TRBD1 (6 bases). This CDR3 contains 11 residues. Germline V gene sequence: CDR1 SQVTM, CDR2 ANQGSEA. The V and J ends lost 7 bases and 2 bases respectively, with 9 bases between them. CDR3: CSGTDTYEQYF. The CDR3, as DNA: TGCAGCGGGACAGATACCTACGAGCAGTACTTC.

The chain is built from TRBV11-3 and TRBJ2-1; 7 positions match TRBD2. The V gene's germline CDR1 is SGHNT and CDR2 YENEEA. The J segment lost 7 bases and the V segment lost 0 bases, leaving 3 bases of the junction unmatched. CDR3 length: 14 amino acids. CDR3 residues: CASSLDGGGNEQFF. In nucleotides, the CDR3 is TGTGCCAGCAGCTTAGACGGGGGAGGGAATGAGCAGTTCTTC.

The rearrangement joins TRBV7-2 to TRBJ1-4, with 11 positions matching TRBD1. Germline V CDR1 and CDR2: SGHTA, FQGNSA. The ends lost 6 bases at V and 5 bases at J; junction bases unmatched: 2. This CDR3 is built from 14 residues. The CDR3 region is CASSWDRGNEKLFF. The CDR3 region has the DNA TGTGCCAGCAGTTGGGACAGGGGGAATGAAAAACTGTTTTTT.

The V gene is TRBV19, the J gene TRBJ1-3; no firm D call. This CDR3 contains 13 residues. Germline loops: CDR1 LNHDA, CDR2 SQIVND (reference sequence). The V end lost 6 bases, the J end lost 1 base, and 7 bases lay between the germline ends. This CDR3 reads CASSFISGNTIYF. Written as DNA, the CDR3 is TGTGCCAGTAGCTTTATTTCTGGAAACACCATATATTTT.

The gene calls are TRBV10-1 and TRBJ2-2; TRBD1 agrees at 7 bases. Germline V gene data show CDR1 as WNHNN and CDR2 as SYGVQD (reference sequence). The CDR3 spans 16 residues. V trimming: 2 bases; J trimming: 2 bases; junction bases outside the gene matches: 5. The CDR3 nucleotides read TGCGCCAGCAGTGAGGGGAGACAGGGAAACACCGGGGAGCTGTTTTTT. Translating it yields CASSEGRQGNTGELFF.

V gene TRBV19 combines with J gene TRBJ1-1; TRBD1 agrees at 9 bases. Germline loops: CDR1 LNHDA, CDR2 SQIVND (reference sequence). CDR3 length: 14 amino acids. With V trimmed by 6 bases and J by 5 bases, 7 bases remained unmatched. CDR3 in amino acids: CASREGQGATEAFF. In nucleotides, the CDR3 is TGTGCCAGTAGAGAGGGACAGGGTGCGACTGAAGCTTTCTTT.

The chain combines TRBV5-1 with TRBJ1-2; 7 bases match TRBD1. The CDR3 extends over 16 amino acids. With 4 bases clipped from V and 2 bases from J, the junction kept 11 bases outside the gene matches. CDR1 and CDR2 from the germline V gene are SGHRS and YFSETQ. The CDR3 sequence: CASSPRTGGYNYGYTF. In DNA, the CDR3 is TGCGCCAGCAGCCCCCGGACAGGAGGGTACAACTATGGCTACACCTTC.

V usage is TRBV7-8 and J usage is TRBJ1-3, with D hard to call. The CDR3 covers 18 residues. Germline V gene lookup returns CDR1 SGHVS and CDR2 FQNEAQ. V lost 6 bases to trimming and J lost 0 bases, with 21 bases between them. CDR3 sequence: CASSPENSGFNSGNTIYF. DNA for the CDR3: TGTGCCAGCAGTCCGGAAAACAGCGGGTTCAACTCTGGAAACACCATATATTTT.

The chain has TRBV19 and TRBJ1-3; 7 bases map to TRBD1. Germline V gene data show CDR1 as LNHDA and CDR2 as SQIVND (reference sequence). This CDR3 is 16 amino acids long. With V trimmed by 6 bases and J by 2 bases, 10 bases remained unmatched. The CDR3 here is CASSRRGQDAGNTIYF. The DNA of the CDR3 is TGTGCCAGTAGCCGAAGGGGGCAGGACGCTGGAAACACCATATATTTT.

This chain joins TRBV6-5 and TRBJ2-5; TRBD1 might be the D (5 bases). Trimming left V 6 bases short and J 5 bases short, with 16 bases between. Germline V gene sequence: CDR1 MNHEY, CDR2 SVGAGI. The CDR3 length is 14 residues. The CDR3 nucleotides are TGTGCCAGCAGCAAGGGCCAAGGGGCGGAGACCCAGTACTTC. Protein product: CASSKGQGAETQYF.

Details on this clone: This CDR3 is also generated by other DNA sequences in the sample. This chain joins TRBV6-5 and TRBJ1-5; D is uncertain. This CDR3 contains 13 residues. In germline, CDR1 is MNHEY, CDR2 SVGAGI. The V gene lost 0 bases and the J gene lost 3 bases, with 3 bases spanning the gap. CDR3 sequence reads: CASSYSVNQPQHF. The CDR3 bases are TGTGCCAGCAGTTACTCCGTCAATCAGCCCCAGCATTTT.

The chain joins TRBV7-2 to TRBJ1-2, with 8 positions matching TRBD1. CDR3 size: 15 residues. Per germline, CDR1 SGHTA and CDR2 FQGNSA. The ends lost 5 bases at V and 8 bases at J; junction bases unmatched: 13. CDR3 residues: CASSPRGPELGGYTF. Here the CDR3 DNA reads TGTGCCAGCAGCCCCAGGGGGCCGGAGCTGGGGGGCTACACCTTC.

The rearrangement links TRBV6-1 to TRBJ2-7; weak D call: TRBD2 (5 bases). The V gene lost 6 bases and the J gene lost 5 bases, with 14 bases spanning the gap. Germline CDR1 reads MNHNS; CDR2 reads SASEGT. CDR3 size: 13 residues. The CDR3 DNA sequence: TGTGCCAGCAGGTACAGCGGTGCAAACGAGCAGTACTTC. Its translation is CASRYSGANEQYF.

V is TRBV6-1 and J is TRBJ2-3; 12 bases are a match to TRBD2. The CDR3 sequence is 16 residues long. Germline V CDR1 and CDR2: MNHNS, SASEGT. V was clipped by 3 bases and J by 4 bases; unmatched bases: 5. The CDR3 region has the DNA TGTGCCAGCAGTGATTATCTAGCGGGAGGGCCAGATACGCAGTATTTT. It encodes CASSDYLAGGPDTQYF.